This T cell receptor (beta chain) derives from a study of cytomegalovirus exposure and HLA in healthy donors. The study, taken as a whole, reports: Among CMV-associated TCR beta chains, most appeared HLA-restricted in a later analysis. With later analysis, a missense DCLRE1C variant became linked to TCR beta V- and J-gene trimming. The likely origin of a cluster of highly shared sequence variants was a sequencing artifact.

13 Jbeta primers and 60 Vbeta primers were used for the PCR. The method was immunoSEQ multiplex PCR; TCRdb's version includes in-frame clones alone and lacks a portion of them. This table has about 200,000 clones, 65% to 85% appearing once. CDR1 and CDR2 from the germline V gene are SGHTA and FQGNSA. This CDR3 spans 13 amino acids. J gave up 4 bases and V 4 bases, and 2 bases lay outside the gene matches. As regards this clone: Its antigen is as yet unknown.

The specimen was PBMCs. The chain is built from TRBV7-2 and TRBJ2-7; 9 positions match TRBD2. This receptor was taken from a woman aged 30 to 39 in good health and CMV-seronegative. The CDR3 protein is CASSSSGGYEQYF. The CDR3, as DNA: TGTGCCAGCAGCTCCAGCGGGGGGTACGAGCAGTACTTC.